Listed below are T cell receptor beta chains from one sample, sequenced in a study of blood T cell repertoires in COVID-19. Only in-frame clones appear in the TCRdb table, and some are missing; sequencing was by immunoSEQ multiplex PCR. Of about 230,000 clones listed, 65% to 90% are singletons. The sample taken for sequencing was peripheral blood. Receptors originate from a woman aged 40 to 55 who had recovered from COVID-19. CDR3s include the opening cysteine and the closing phenylalanine or tryptophan. The D gene is left open where the match is weak. Clone size is stated in some rows and not others, as once, few, many or a class when expanded.

>.|.|TRBV19|TRBJ1-1
CASMGGWIDTEAFF
TGTGCCAGTATGGGGGGGTGGATCGACACTGAAGCTTTCTTT
>few|.|TRBV3-1/TRBV3-2|TRBJ1-3
CASSQSRNTIYF
TGTGCCAGCAGCCAATCCAGAAACACCATATATTTT
>.|.|TRBV6-6|TRBJ1-6
CASSPDGRGGSPLHF
TGTGCCAGCAGCCCCGACGGGAGGGGCGGTTCACCCCTCCACTTT
>.|TRBD1|TRBV4-3|TRBJ1-5
CASSQGPGKGGDGNQPQHF
TGCGCCAGCAGCCAAGGGCCGGGAAAAGGGGGCGACGGGAATCAGCCCCAGCATTTT
>.|.|TRBV29-1|TRBJ2-7
CSVSGHFNNREQYF
TGCAGCGTTTCCGGACATTTTAATAATCGCGAGCAGTACTTC
>.|.|TRBV5-1|TRBJ2-5
CASSSSPLGVETQYF
TGCGCCAGCAGCTCGTCGCCTTTAGGGGTAGAGACCCAGTACTTC
>.|.|TRBV6-5|TRBJ2-5
CASSQNTGETQYF
TGTGCCAGCAGCCAAAATACAGGGGAGACCCAGTACTTC
>.|.|TRBV29-1|TRBJ1-2
CSVVTPVADYGYTF
TGCAGCGTTGTTACTCCGGTCGCGGACTATGGCTACACCTTC
>.|TRBD1|TRBV28|TRBJ2-3
CASSPPTGNTDTQYF
TGTGCCAGCAGTCCGCCGACAGGGAACACAGATACGCAGTATTTT
>.|.|TRBV6-5|TRBJ1-1
CASSYQGSHTEAFF
TGTGCCAGCAGTTATCAGGGCAGCCACACTGAAGCTTTCTTT
>.|.|TRBV18|TRBJ1-5
CASSRGGSADQPQHF
TGTGCCAGCTCTAGGGGGGGTTCGGCAGATCAGCCCCAGCATTTT
>.|TRBD1|TRBV14|TRBJ1-1
CASSQIDRGEAFF
TGTGCCAGCAGCCAAATAGACAGGGGGGAAGCTTTCTTT
>.|TRBD1|TRBV10-3|TRBJ1-2
CAITGDRDGYTF
TGTGCCATCACCGGAGACAGGGATGGCTACACCTTC
>.|.|TRBV14|TRBJ1-2
CASSQDYIYGYTF
TGTGCCAGCAGCCAAGATTACATATATGGCTACACCTTC
>.|.|TRBV19|TRBJ1-1
CASSVTGTMNTEAFF
TGTGCCAGTAGTGTAACAGGCACCATGAACACTGAAGCTTTCTTT
>.|.|TRBV11-2|TRBJ2-1
CASSLDLRASYNEQFF
TGTGCCAGCAGCTTAGATCTCAGGGCATCCTACAATGAGCAGTTCTTC
>few|.|TRBV2|TRBJ1-3
CASSVAGNTIYF
TGTGCCAGCAGTGTAGCTGGAAACACCATATATTTT
>.|.|TRBV30|TRBJ2-6
CAWSRGTYPTGANVLTF
TGTGCCTGGAGTAGGGGCACCTACCCGACTGGGGCCAACGTCCTGACTTTC
>.|.|TRBV10-3|TRBJ2-7
CAISEREGRIYEQYF
TGTGCCATCAGTGAAAGAGAAGGGAGAATCTACGAGCAGTACTTC
>.|.|TRBV6-2/TRBV6-3|TRBJ2-5
CASSYLGQAGQYF
TGTGCCAGCAGTTACCTGGGGCAAGCTGGCCAGTACTTC
>few|.|TRBV30|TRBJ1-5
CAWKEGRDQPQHF
TGTGCCTGGAAGGAAGGGCGGGATCAGCCCCAGCATTTT
>.|TRBD1|TRBV2|TRBJ2-1
CASGDRGGFLGNEQFF
TGTGCCAGCGGAGACAGGGGTGGGTTTTTAGGCAATGAGCAGTTCTTC
>few|.|TRBV11-2|TRBJ2-7
CASSAGRRYEQYF
TGTGCCAGCAGTGCAGGGAGGCGCTACGAGCAGTACTTC
>.|TRBD2|TRBV2|TRBJ2-2
CASSYGGALRTGELFF
TGTGCCAGCAGTTACGGGGGGGCCCTGAGGACCGGGGAGCTGTTTTTT
>.|TRBD2|TRBV11-2|TRBJ2-2
CASSKKNPGLAPGELFF
TGTGCCAGCAGCAAAAAGAATCCGGGACTAGCGCCCGGGGAGCTGTTTTTT
>.|.|TRBV6-2/TRBV6-3|TRBJ2-1
CASSWTGFYNEQFF
TGTGCCAGCAGTTGGACTGGCTTCTACAATGAGCAGTTCTTC
>.|.|TRBV7-6|TRBJ1-1
CASSYTGHQEGEAFF
TGTGCCAGCAGCTACACGGGCCACCAAGAGGGTGAAGCTTTCTTT
>.|TRBD1|TRBV7-3|TRBJ1-1
CASSRTGGSTEAFF
TGTGCCAGCAGTAGGACAGGGGGCAGCACTGAAGCTTTCTTT
>.|.|TRBV6-6|TRBJ1-2
CASSYSGHGANYGYTF
TGTGCCAGCAGTTACTCAGGACATGGCGCTAACTATGGCTACACCTTC
>.|TRBD1|TRBV19|TRBJ2-5
CASSIEGQERTTQYF
TGTGCCAGTAGTATAGAGGGACAGGAGAGAACGACCCAGTACTTC
>.|.|TRBV7-2|TRBJ2-3
CASSLEGRRGTDTQYF
TGTGCCAGCAGCTTAGAGGGGCGCAGAGGCACAGATACGCAGTATTTT
>few|.|TRBV5-1|TRBJ2-3
CASSPSGSLGTDTQYF
TGCGCCAGCAGCCCGAGTGGTTCCTTAGGCACAGATACGCAGTATTTT
>.|.|TRBV7-9|TRBJ2-5
CASSYSGGETQYF
TGTGCCAGCAGCTATAGCGGAGGAGAGACCCAGTACTTC
>few|.|TRBV2|TRBJ1-5
CASSVDRSSNQPQHF
TGTGCCAGCAGTGTAGACAGATCAAGCAATCAGCCCCAGCATTTT
>.|.|TRBV2|TRBJ1-2
CASSVRNRVQSGYTF
TGTGCCAGCAGTGTAAGGAACAGGGTACAGAGTGGCTACACCTTC
>many|TRBD2|TRBV28|TRBJ2-2
CASSTGTRFNGELFF
TGTGCCAGCAGCACCGGGACTAGATTTAACGGGGAGCTGTTTTTT
>.|.|TRBV27|TRBJ1-2
CASRPRQAYYGYTF
TGTGCCAGCAGGCCCAGGCAGGCCTACTATGGCTACACCTTC
>.|.|TRBV5-1|TRBJ1-6
CASSLAGNSPLHF
TGCGCCAGCAGCTTGGCGGGGAATTCACCCCTCCACTTT
>.|.|TRBV28|TRBJ1-4
CASSQNYGGGSSNEKLFF
TGTGCCAGCAGCCAAAATTACGGGGGGGGTAGTTCTAATGAAAAACTGTTTTTT
>.|TRBD1|TRBV4-3|TRBJ2-7
CASSQDTARDSHYEQYF
TGCGCCAGCAGCCAAGACACGGCCCGGGACAGCCACTACGAGCAGTACTTC
>.|.|TRBV28|TRBJ2-7
CATQGSSYEQYF
TGTGCCACCCAGGGCAGTTCCTACGAGCAGTACTTC
>few|TRBD1|TRBV11-2|TRBJ2-5
CASSLTGGLGETQYF
TGTGCCAGCAGCTTGACAGGGGGCCTGGGGGAGACCCAGTACTTC
>few|.|TRBV7-8|TRBJ2-2
CASAAGTGELFF
TGTGCCAGCGCTGCAGGAACCGGGGAGCTGTTTTTT
>few|.|TRBV6-4|TRBJ1-6
CASSATGNNSPLHF
TGTGCCAGCAGTGCGACAGGAAATAATTCACCCCTCCACTTT
>few|.|TRBV11-2|TRBJ1-6
CASSTLNSPLHF
TGTGCCAGCAGCACCCTAAATTCACCCCTCCACTTT
>.|.|TRBV6-5|TRBJ1-5
CASSYGGGGQPQHF
TGTGCCAGCAGTTACGGAGGAGGAGGTCAGCCCCAGCATTTT
>.|TRBD1|TRBV11-2|TRBJ2-1
CASSLSGGKEQFF
TGTGCCAGCAGCTTGTCAGGGGGCAAGGAGCAGTTCTTC
>.|TRBD2|TRBV28|TRBJ2-7
CASSPNTGGGYEQYF
TGTGCCAGCAGTCCGAATACTGGCGGGGGCTACGAGCAGTACTTC
>.|.|TRBV9|TRBJ1-4
CASSVAGSNEKLFF
TGTGCCAGCAGCGTAGCGGGGTCTAATGAAAAACTGTTTTTT
>.|.|TRBV28|TRBJ1-2
CASRIEEYGYTF
TGTGCCAGCAGGATAGAAGAGTATGGCTACACCTTC
>.|.|TRBV2|TRBJ1-2
CASSDFQQALYGYTF
TGTGCCAGCAGTGACTTTCAACAGGCACTCTATGGCTACACCTTC
>.|.|TRBV5-1|TRBJ1-1
CASSFRAGRTEAFF
TGCGCCAGCAGCTTCCGGGCCGGGAGGACTGAAGCTTTCTTT
>few|.|TRBV6-5|TRBJ1-5
CASRPTADSNQPQHF
TGTGCCAGCCGCCCGACAGCCGATAGCAATCAGCCCCAGCATTTT